The source of this TCR beta chain is a study of T cell changes during pregnancy in multiple sclerosis. Sequencing was performed with immunoSEQ multiplex PCR; in TCRdb, only in-frame clones are kept and a portion is missing. The sample holds about 130,000 clones, about 96% seen once. Looked up from germline, CDR1 is MDHEN and CDR2 is SYDVKM. This CDR3 is 18 amino acids long. J was trimmed by 2 bases and V by 5 bases; bases with no gene match: 13. The chain recombines TRBV28 with TRBJ2-3; the match to TRBD2 covers 10 bases. This specimen consisted of peripheral blood, obtained after pregnancy. This clonotype was obtained from a female donor with multiple sclerosis, enrolled in a pregnancy study. The CDR3: CASSLRASGRGDTDTQYF. Here the CDR3 DNA reads TGTGCCAGCAGTCTTAGGGCTAGCGGGAGAGGGGACACAGATACGCAGTATTTT.